This passage covers 20 T cell receptor beta chains from one sample sequenced in a study of persistence of HIV-infected CD4 T cells. Antigens for these TCRs are unknown. Anti-CD3/anti-CD28 beads served as a nonspecific positive control stimulus. CD4+ T cells upregulating both CD40 ligand and CD69 were sorted as responding cells. The immunoSEQ assay was version 4, run in survey mode. Here immunoSEQ multiplex PCR was the method, and the copy in TCRdb shows in-frame clones only, minus some. The sample yields around 47,000 clones, approximately 91% seen once. The sample here was CD4+ T cells sorted from PBMCs after 18-hour stimulation, taken from a patient who received antiretroviral therapy. All receptors come from an adult man with HIV who was CMV-seropositive.

This CDR3 reads CASSLFPTDTQYF. For the CDR3, the DNA is TGTGCCAGCAGCTTATTCCCCACAGATACGCAGTATTTT. This rearrangement joins TRBV7-9 to TRBJ2-3; D is ambiguous. Trimming removed 2 bases at V and 2 bases at J, with 5 bases between. The CDR3 loop spans 13 amino acids. Germline values: CDR1 SEHNR, CDR2 FQNEAQ (reference sequence).

This chain links TRBV7-8 with TRBJ2-1; tentatively, D is TRBD1 or TRBD2 (6 bases each). This CDR3 has 15 amino acids. Trimming left V 0 bases short and J 6 bases short, with 12 bases between. Germline V gene sequence: CDR1 SGHVS, CDR2 FQNEAQ. The CDR3 sequence is CASSLAGGWGNEQFF. The CDR3, as DNA: TGTGCCAGCAGCTTAGCCGGGGGCTGGGGCAATGAGCAGTTCTTC.

This clone was seen only a few times. This CDR3 is also generated by other DNA sequences in the sample. The chain carries TRBV5-1 and TRBJ1-1, with D uncertain. There are 14 residues in the CDR3. CDR1 is SGHRS and CDR2 is YFSETQ in the germline V gene. V dropped 0 bases and J dropped 1 base, with 7 bases sitting between them. CDR3 region: CASSLVGRNTEAFF. CDR3 DNA sequence: TGCGCCAGCAGCTTGGTTGGACGGAACACTGAAGCTTTCTTT.

J is TRBJ1-5 and V is TRBV28; 8 bases agree with TRBD1. The CDR3 loop spans 13 amino acids. The V and J ends lost 5 bases and 5 bases, in that order; junction bases with no gene match: 2. Germline CDR1 reads MDHEN; CDR2 reads SYDVKM. CDR3 region: CASSDRGDQPQHF. The CDR3, as DNA: TGTGCCAGCAGTGACAGGGGTGATCAGCCCCAGCATTTT.

The chain is built from TRBV6-6 and TRBJ2-7; unclear D gene. CDR1 and CDR2 from the germline V gene are MNHNY and SVGAGI (reference sequence). Trimming removed 5 bases from V and 3 bases from J, with 8 bases in between. The CDR3 has 12 amino acids. Written as DNA, the CDR3 is TGTGCCAGCAGTACTCAGGACTACGAGCAGTACTTC. As protein: CASSTQDYEQYF.

The V gene is TRBV7-2, the J gene TRBJ1-5; possibly TRBD1 for D (5 bases). From germline, CDR1 is SGHTA and CDR2 FQGNSA. CDR3 length equals 14 residues. V lost 1 base, J lost 5 bases, and 9 bases lay in between. The CDR3 nucleotides read TGTGCCAGCAGCTTAGATGGGGGATATCAGCCCCAGCATTTT. Amino acids: CASSLDGGYQPQHF.

The gene calls are TRBV5-1 and TRBJ1-1; TRBD1 matches at 7 bases. CDR3 length: 14 amino acids. Germline CDR1 reads SGHRS; CDR2 reads YFSETQ. With 4 bases clipped from V and 4 bases from J, the junction kept 7 bases outside the gene matches. The CDR3 loop is CASSGTSGGTEAFF. Written as DNA, the CDR3 is TGCGCCAGCAGCGGTACCTCAGGGGGCACTGAAGCTTTCTTT.

The V and J genes are TRBV5-1 and TRBJ2-3; 14 bases align to TRBD2. This CDR3 spans 17 amino acids. J gave up 4 bases and V 4 bases, and 8 bases lay outside the gene matches. Germline V CDR1 and CDR2: SGHRS, YFSETQ. The CDR3 DNA sequence: TGCGCCAGCAGCCTATGGACTAGCGGGGGGATTTCAGATACGCAGTATTTT. This sequence encodes CASSLWTSGGISDTQYF.

V is TRBV18 and J is TRBJ2-7, with D possibly matching TRBD2 (5 bases). The germline V gene encodes CDR1 KGHSH and CDR2 LQKENI. This CDR3 region has 14 residues. The ends were cut back, 4 bases at V and 7 bases at J, with 17 bases in the middle. CDR3 bases: TGTGCCAGCTCACAGACCCTACTAGAATCTGAGCAGTACTTC. Amino acids: CASSQTLLESEQYF.

The genes are TRBV5-4 and TRBJ1-1; TRBD1 aligns across 8 bases. Germline assignment: CDR1 SGHNT and CDR2 YYREEE (reference sequence). V lost 4 bases and J lost 0; bases outside the gene matches: 5. The CDR3 consists of 15 residues. The CDR3 loop reads CASSPGQGMNTEAFF. The CDR3 DNA follows: TGTGCCAGCAGCCCAGGACAGGGAATGAACACTGAAGCTTTCTTT.

The chain has TRBV10-3 and TRBJ1-5; TRBD1 is a possible D gene (5 bases). Trimming cost V 2 bases and J 1 base, with 12 bases left between them. From germline, CDR1 is ENHRY and CDR2 SYGVKD. The CDR3 has 16 amino acids. CDR3: CAISEAGRTSNQPQHF. In DNA, the CDR3 is TGTGCCATCAGTGAGGCAGGGAGGACGAGCAATCAGCCCCAGCATTTT.

The rearrangement uses TRBV7-3 and TRBJ1-1, with D uncertain. V lost 5 bases and J 1 base, leaving 8 bases between the germline ends. This CDR3 contains 13 residues. Germline assignment: CDR1 SGHTA and CDR2 FQGTGA. CDR3 protein: CASSNGRNTEAFF. CDR3 DNA sequence: TGTGCCAGCAGCAACGGACGGAACACTGAAGCTTTCTTT.

The chain is built from TRBV18 and TRBJ1-5; D is possibly TRBD1 (6 bases). Per the germline V gene, CDR1 is KGHSH and CDR2 is LQKENI. The CDR3 length is 16 residues. The V end was cut by 3 bases, the J end by 4 bases, with 16 bases between. The CDR3 DNA sequence: TGTGCCAGCTCACCGGACAGTAGAGCAAGAAATCAGCCCCAGCATTTT. This translates into CASSPDSRARNQPQHF.

This chain joins TRBV11-2 and TRBJ2-1, with D perhaps being TRBD1 or TRBD2 (5 bases each). The germline V gene has CDR1 SGHAT and CDR2 FQNNGV. The V gene lost 0 bases and the J gene lost 9 bases, with 21 bases spanning the gap. This CDR3 has 17 amino acids. The CDR3, as DNA: TGTGCCAGCAGCTTAGATGGGGCCCCGACGGGGTCGGGTGAGCAGTTCTTC. Amino acid sequence: CASSLDGAPTGSGEQFF.

The rearrangement links TRBV5-1 to TRBJ1-5; a weak D match, TRBD1 (5 bases). Germline assignment: CDR1 SGHRS and CDR2 YFSETQ. This CDR3 comprises 17 residues. V dropped 0 bases and J dropped 2 bases, with 15 bases sitting between them. CDR3 sequence reads: CASSLAPQGAGNQPQHF. The CDR3 DNA reads as TGCGCCAGCAGCTTGGCCCCCCAGGGCGCGGGCAATCAGCCCCAGCATTTT.

This clone was observed a single time. The chain has TRBV7-9 and TRBJ1-4; 9 nucleotides line up with TRBD1. The ends lost 4 bases at V and 7 bases at J; junction bases unmatched: 10. Germline lookup yields CDR1 SEHNR and CDR2 FQNEAQ (reference sequence). The CDR3 has 16 amino acids. The CDR3 region has the DNA TGTGCCAGCAGCTGGCCTAGGACAGGGGATGGTGAAAAACTGTTTTTT. Its translation: CASSWPRTGDGEKLFF.

The chain uses TRBV5-1 and TRBJ1-1; D is uncertain. Deletions cut 7 bases from V and 1 base from J, with 11 bases between. Per the germline V gene, CDR1 is SGHRS and CDR2 is YFSETQ. The length of the CDR3 is 13 residues. The CDR3 nucleotides read TGCGCCAGCGCCGTGGCAGGGAACACTGAAGCTTTCTTT. Its protein is CASAVAGNTEAFF. The variable domain in full, completed from reference TRBV5-1 and TRBJ1-1, reads KAGVTQTPRYLIKTRGQQVTLSCSPISGHRSVSWYQQTPGQGLQFLFEYFSETQRNKGNFPGRFSGRQFSNSRSEMNVSTLELGDSALYLCASAVAGNTEAFFGQGTRLTVV.

V is TRBV5-1 and J is TRBJ1-2; no clear D gene. V dropped 0 bases and J dropped 4 bases, with 10 bases sitting between them. Germline V CDR1 and CDR2: SGHRS, YFSETQ. The CDR3 has 14 residues. Written as DNA, the CDR3 is TGCGCCAGCAGCTTGGGCGACGGAATCTATGGCTACACCTTC. Translated, it gives CASSLGDGIYGYTF.

The J gene is TRBJ1-1, the V gene TRBV2; 9 nucleotides agree with TRBD1. Unmatched junction bases numbered 14, after V lost 7 bases and J lost 5 bases. Germline values: CDR1 SNHLY, CDR2 FYNNEI. The CDR3 sequence is 16 residues long. In DNA form, the CDR3 reads TGTGCCAGCAAAACCCTCCCGACAGGGGGTGGGACTGAAGCTTTCTTT. This sequence encodes CASKTLPTGGGTEAFF. Drawing the rest from reference TRBV2 and TRBJ1-1, the complete variable domain is EPEVTQTPSHQVTQMGQEVILRCVPISNHLYFYWYRQILGQKVEFLVSFYNNEISEKSEIFDDQFSVERPDGSNFTLKIRSTKLEDSAMYFCASKTLPTGGGTEAFFGQGTRLTVV.

The rearrangement uses TRBV5-5 and TRBJ1-1; the D is unclear. The CDR3 extends over 16 amino acids. Trimming shortened V by 3 bases and J by 6 bases, and 21 bases separated the two germline ends. Germline lookup yields CDR1 SGHKS and CDR2 YYEKEE (reference sequence). CDR3 region: CASSSRARREFAEAFF. CDR3 coding DNA: TGTGCCAGCAGCTCCCGGGCCCGGAGGGAGTTCGCTGAAGCTTTCTTT.